The 18 T cell receptor beta chains given below trace back to one sample, sequenced in a study of identical twins. TCRdb independently ran MiXCR on the 5' RACE reads; one entry per CDR3 protein. This sample carries some 330,000 distinct CDR3 sequences, approximately 10% of them seen once, and the ten largest clones take over 7%. Specimen: naive T cells sorted from blood. The receptors were sampled from a woman aged 45-59 years in good health.

This clonotype was seen a few times. The V gene is TRBV7-9, the J gene TRBJ2-7, with 9 positions matching TRBD1. The CDR3 loop spans 14 amino acids. Germline V lookup: CDR1 SEHNR, CDR2 FQNEAQ (reference sequence). V was pared by 5 bases and J by 5 bases, with 7 bases of the junction left unmatched. The CDR3 sequence: CASSGEGQGHEQYF. For the CDR3, the DNA is TGTGCCAGCAGCGGCGAGGGACAGGGCCACGAGCAGTACTTC.

In this sample, this clonotype turned up a few times. The chain carries TRBV12-3 or TRBV12-4 and TRBJ1-3; possible D gene TRBD1, 5 bases. Trimming left V 8 bases short and J 1 base short, with 9 bases between. The CDR3 length is 13 residues. The CDR3 DNA sequence: TGTGCCAGCGTCGGGGGTTCTGGAAACACCATATATTTT. As protein: CASVGGSGNTIYF.

This clonotype was detected ten times or more. J is TRBJ2-7 and V is TRBV20-1; D ambiguous. Per germline, CDR1 DFQATT and CDR2 SNEGSKA (reference sequence). V dropped 2 bases and J dropped 6 bases, with 14 bases sitting between them. This CDR3 region has 13 residues. CDR3: CSARTGATREQYF. The CDR3 DNA reads as TGCAGTGCTAGAACTGGTGCGACCCGCGAGCAGTACTTC.

This clonotype was counted only a few times. The CDR3 coding sequence is TGTGCCAGCAGCTTAGTGGCAAGGGGCCAACGGGAGATGAATGAGCAGTTCTTC. Translated, it gives CASSLVARGQREMNEQFF. The chain combines TRBV7-8 with TRBJ2-1; D may be TRBD2 (6 bases). CDR1 is SGHVS, CDR2 FQNEAQ, per germline. Trimming removed 1 base at V and 7 bases at J, with 23 bases between. CDR3 length: 18 amino acids.

The rearrangement joins TRBV12-3 or TRBV12-4 to TRBJ1-1; no definite D call. The CDR3 covers 14 residues. V was cut by 6 bases and J by 0 bases, with 11 bases left in between. This CDR3 is CASRRGRMNTEAFF. CDR3 DNA sequence: TGTGCCAGCAGACGCGGACGGATGAACACTGAAGCTTTCTTT.

This clonotype showed up many times. The rearrangement links TRBV20-1 to TRBJ2-1; 11 nucleotides align to TRBD2. Trimming took 0 bases from V and 3 from J; bases not matched to a gene: 7. CDR1 and CDR2 (germline): DFQATT, SNEGSKA (reference sequence). CDR3 length: 17 residues. CDR3: CSARDPGTSGRYNEQFF. The CDR3 region has the DNA TGCAGTGCTAGAGATCCTGGGACTAGCGGCCGCTACAATGAGCAGTTCTTC.

The CDR3 protein is CASSLVGSQAITDTQYF. In DNA, the CDR3 is TGTGCCAGCAGCTTAGTTGGATCCCAAGCAATCACAGATACGCAGTATTTT. The chain carries TRBV7-6 and TRBJ2-3; D is undetermined. This CDR3 region has 17 residues. V lost 1 base to trimming and J lost 2 bases, with 16 bases between them. Germline values: CDR1 SGHVS, CDR2 FNYEAQ.

V gene TRBV9 combines with J gene TRBJ2-1, with TRBD2 matching over 9 bases. The CDR3 runs to 15 residues. Germline-derived CDR1 and CDR2 are SGDLS and YYNGEE. The junction had 5 bases not matched to a gene; V was cut back by 0 bases and J by 7 bases. CDR3 bases: TGTGCCAGCAGCGTAGAGGGCGGGAGGGTTAATGAGCAGTTCTTC. Protein sequence: CASSVEGGRVNEQFF.

This clonotype was seen repeatedly, ten times or more. This chain uses TRBV3-1 with TRBJ2-1; the match to TRBD2 covers 8 bases. This CDR3 spans 14 amino acids. V lost 5 bases to trimming and J lost 9 bases; unmatched junction nucleotides: 9. CDR1 and CDR2 (germline): LGHDT, YNNKEL (reference sequence). The CDR3 spells CASSEPGLGPEQFF. In nucleotides, the CDR3 is TGTGCCAGCAGCGAACCGGGACTAGGGCCTGAGCAGTTCTTC.

The rearrangement joins TRBV19 to TRBJ1-2; 8 nucleotides line up with TRBD1. The CDR3 has 15 residues. The trim removed 7 bases at V and 3 bases at J, leaving 10 bases unmatched. The germline V gene encodes CDR1 LNHDA and CDR2 SQIVND (reference sequence). CDR3 in DNA: TGTGCCAGTATCCCCGGACAGGGCTTTTACTATGGCTACACCTTC. Protein: CASIPGQGFYYGYTF.

This clonotype has only a few counts. The V call is TRBV10-3, the J call TRBJ2-1, with 13 bases fitting TRBD2. Germline assignment: CDR1 ENHRY and CDR2 SYGVKD. The CDR3 sequence is 15 residues long. The trim removed 7 bases at V and 4 bases at J, leaving 4 bases unmatched. Here the CDR3 reads CAITGTSGEYNEQFF. In DNA, the CDR3 is TGTGCCATCACTGGGACTAGCGGGGAATACAATGAGCAGTTCTTC.

This clonotype was counted at least ten times. The chain combines TRBV5-5 with TRBJ2-1; perhaps TRBD2 as D (6 bases). The CDR3 length is 14 residues. CDR1 is SGHKS, CDR2 YYEKEE, per germline (reference sequence). V was pared by 4 bases and J by 6 bases, with 14 bases between. Here the CDR3 reads CASSPPTSPNEQFF. For the CDR3, the DNA is TGTGCCAGCAGCCCGCCGACTAGTCCCAATGAGCAGTTCTTC.

The chain links TRBV18 to TRBJ2-3; D call uncertain. CDR1 is KGHSH and CDR2 is LQKENI in the germline V gene. The CDR3 has 13 residues. Trimming took 0 bases from V and 2 from J, leaving 3 bases between them. The CDR3 region is CASSPPVTDTQYF. The CDR3 DNA sequence: TGTGCCAGCTCACCACCGGTCACAGATACGCAGTATTTT.

This clonotype was observed a handful of times. The rearrangement links TRBV7-7 to TRBJ2-1; D is possibly TRBD2 (5 bases). Germline V gene data show CDR1 as SSHAT and CDR2 as FNYEAQ (reference sequence). Trimming left V 5 bases short and J 3 bases short, with 14 bases between. This CDR3 spans 15 amino acids. As DNA, the CDR3 is TGTGCCAGCAGCGAAGGTAGCGCCCTCTACAATGAGCAGTTCTTC. It translates to CASSEGSALYNEQFF.

This clonotype has only a few counts. The chain employs TRBV10-3 and TRBJ2-5; maybe TRBD2 (6 bases). CDR1 is ENHRY, CDR2 SYGVKD, per germline. The CDR3 is made up of 17 amino acids. Trimming took 2 bases from V and 7 from J, leaving 23 bases between them. The CDR3 here is CAISELSENTGGRTQYF. In DNA form, the CDR3 reads TGTGCCATCAGTGAGCTCAGTGAGAACACCGGGGGTCGGACCCAGTACTTC.

This clonotype has more than one count but fewer than ten. The rearrangement joins TRBV4-1 to TRBJ2-2; 12 nucleotides match TRBD1. The V segment lost 2 bases and the J segment 4 bases; nucleotides outside the gene matches: 14. The length of the CDR3 is 20 residues. Germline CDR1 reads MGHRA; CDR2 reads YSYEKL. CDR3 amino acids: CASSQHAALGQGAGTGELFF. For the CDR3, the DNA is TGCGCCAGCAGCCAACACGCGGCACTGGGACAGGGGGCAGGCACCGGGGAGCTGTTTTTT.

This clonotype was counted ten times or more. The chain employs TRBV10-3 and TRBJ2-7, with 7 bases lining up with TRBD2. J gave up 2 bases and V 11 bases, and 6 bases lay outside the gene matches. Germline loops: CDR1 ENHRY, CDR2 SYGVKD. The CDR3 is made up of 12 amino acids. This CDR3 reads CAGSGTTYEQYF. The CDR3 DNA reads as TGTGCCGGCTCCGGGACTACCTACGAGCAGTACTTC.

The chain carries TRBV5-5 and TRBJ2-1, with D maybe TRBD2 (6 bases). V dropped 3 bases and J dropped 1 base, with 8 bases sitting between them. The CDR3 runs 14 residues. Germline V lookup: CDR1 SGHKS, CDR2 YYEKEE (reference sequence). The CDR3 region is CASSWGRSYNEQFF. The DNA of the CDR3 is TGTGCCAGCAGCTGGGGGAGGTCCTACAATGAGCAGTTCTTC.